This T cell receptor (beta chain) came from a study of beta chain features in type 1 diabetes. The wider study: Patients looked much like healthy donors when it came to age, gender and cell yields. Overall study results and limits: Healthy donors had naive, central memory and Treg TCRB repertoires that appeared less similar than those seen among patients. Shorter TCRB CDR3s, moderately but significantly so, were found in Type 1 diabetes patients in all four CD4+ subsets.

The CDR3 runs 16 residues. The ends lost 4 bases at V and 2 bases at J; junction bases unmatched: 8. Germline-derived CDR1 and CDR2 are SGHDT and YYEEEE. Remarks on this clone: Its target is unknown.

Of the isolated RNA, all was reverse transcribed, and so the sequenced material was expressed TCRB transcripts. Sequencing was performed with immunoSEQ multiplex PCR; in TCRdb, only in-frame clones are kept and a portion is missing. The table lists 38,000 or so clones, 50% to 75% of them singletons. The sequenced sample was Tregs from blood. V usage is TRBV5-6 and J usage is TRBJ2-7; 11 bases are shared with TRBD2. The sequence was obtained from a woman younger than 45 in good health. Here the CDR3 reads CASSNIVAGGPYEQYF. The CDR3 nucleotides are TGTGCCAGCAGCAATATCGTAGCGGGAGGGCCCTACGAGCAGTACTTC.